This TCR beta chain originates from a study of T cells in Graves' hyperthyroidism and ophthalmopathy. This clonotype occurred many times. TCR beta CDR3 regions were amplified from RNA. TCR CDR3 regions were first amplified by RT-PCR with HTBI primers. TCRdb re-called the multiplex PCR reads with MiXCR, one entry per CDR3 protein. The sample includes some 500,000 distinct CDR3 sequences, approximately 15% of them seen just once. The receptor was derived from a woman aged 18-29 years with Graves' hyperthyroidism. What was sequenced was blood.

The CDR3 DNA is TGTGCCTGGAGTGCAACGGGAGTATTTGGGGAGCTGTTTTTT. This encodes CAWSATGVFGELFF. The chain employs TRBV30 and TRBJ2-2, with TRBD2 as a possible D gene (6 bases). CDR3 length equals 14 residues. The V end lost 1 base, the J end lost 8 bases, and 14 bases lay between the germline ends. The germline CDR1 and CDR2 sequences are GTSNPN and SVGIG (reference sequence).